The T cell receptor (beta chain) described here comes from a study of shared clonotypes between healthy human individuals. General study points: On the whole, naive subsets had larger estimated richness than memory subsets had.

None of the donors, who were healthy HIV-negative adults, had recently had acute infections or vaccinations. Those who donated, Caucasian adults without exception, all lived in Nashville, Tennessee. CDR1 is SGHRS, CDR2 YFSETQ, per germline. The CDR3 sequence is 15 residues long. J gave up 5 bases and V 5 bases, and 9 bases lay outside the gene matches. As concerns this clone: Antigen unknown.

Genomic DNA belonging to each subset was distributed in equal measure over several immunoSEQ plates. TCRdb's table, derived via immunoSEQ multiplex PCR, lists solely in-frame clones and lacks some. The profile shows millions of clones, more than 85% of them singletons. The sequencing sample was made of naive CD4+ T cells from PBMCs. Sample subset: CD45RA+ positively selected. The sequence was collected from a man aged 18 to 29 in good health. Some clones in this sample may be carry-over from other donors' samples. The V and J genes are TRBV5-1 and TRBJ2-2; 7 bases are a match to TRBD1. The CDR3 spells CASRPQGVQTGELFF. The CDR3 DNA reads TGCGCCAGCAGACCGCAGGGGGTTCAGACCGGGGAGCTGTTTTTT. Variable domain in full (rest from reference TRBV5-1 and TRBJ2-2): KAGVTQTPRYLIKTRGQQVTLSCSPISGHRSVSWYQQTPGQGLQFLFEYFSETQRNKGNFPGRFSGRQFSNSRSEMNVSTLELGDSALYLCASRPQGVQTGELFFGEGSRLTVL.